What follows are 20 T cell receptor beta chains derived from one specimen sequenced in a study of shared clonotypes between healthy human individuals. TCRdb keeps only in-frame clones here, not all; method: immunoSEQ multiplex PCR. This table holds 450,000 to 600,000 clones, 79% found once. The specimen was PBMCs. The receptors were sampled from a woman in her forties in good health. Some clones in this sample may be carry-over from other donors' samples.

CDR3 protein: CASSQEQGRETQYF. CDR3 nucleotide sequence: TGTGCCAGCAGCCAAGAACAGGGGCGAGAGACCCAGTACTTC. This chain uses TRBV4-2 with TRBJ2-5, with 7 bases matching TRBD1. Germline V gene sequence: CDR1 LGHNA, CDR2 YNFKEQ. This CDR3 has 14 residues. V trimming: 0 bases; J trimming: 4 bases; junction bases outside the gene matches: 2.

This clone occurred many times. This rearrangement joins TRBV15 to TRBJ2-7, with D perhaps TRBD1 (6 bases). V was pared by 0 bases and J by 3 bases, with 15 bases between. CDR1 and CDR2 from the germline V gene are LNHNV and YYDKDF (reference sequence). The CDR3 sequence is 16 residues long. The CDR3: CATSRDWTEMYYEQYF. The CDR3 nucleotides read TGTGCCACCAGCAGAGATTGGACAGAGATGTACTACGAGCAGTACTTC.

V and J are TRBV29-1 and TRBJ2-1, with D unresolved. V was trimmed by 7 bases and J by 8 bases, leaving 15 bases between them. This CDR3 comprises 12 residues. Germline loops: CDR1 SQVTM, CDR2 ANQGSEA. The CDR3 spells CSGSIRSYEQFF. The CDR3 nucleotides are TGCAGCGGTTCTATCAGGAGTTATGAGCAGTTCTTC.

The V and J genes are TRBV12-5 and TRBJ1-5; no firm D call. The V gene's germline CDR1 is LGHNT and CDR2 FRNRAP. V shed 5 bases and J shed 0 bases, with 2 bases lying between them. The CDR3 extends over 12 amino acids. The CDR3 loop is CASGNSNQPQHF. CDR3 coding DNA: TGTGCTAGTGGTAATAGCAATCAGCCCCAGCATTTT.

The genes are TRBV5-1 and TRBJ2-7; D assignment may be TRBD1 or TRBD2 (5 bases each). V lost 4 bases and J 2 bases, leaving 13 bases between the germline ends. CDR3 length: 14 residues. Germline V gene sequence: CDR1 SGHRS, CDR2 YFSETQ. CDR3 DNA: TGCGCCAGCAGCCTCCGGGACGCGGCCTACGAGCAGTACTTC. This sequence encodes CASSLRDAAYEQYF.

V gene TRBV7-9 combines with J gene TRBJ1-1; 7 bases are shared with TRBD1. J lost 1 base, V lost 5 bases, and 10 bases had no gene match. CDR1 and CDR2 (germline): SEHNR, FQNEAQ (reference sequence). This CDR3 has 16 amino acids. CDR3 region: CASSRQGVVSNTEAFF. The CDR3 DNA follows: TGTGCCAGCAGCAGGCAGGGGGTTGTTTCGAACACTGAAGCTTTCTTT. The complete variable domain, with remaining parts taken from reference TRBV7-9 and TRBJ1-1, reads DTGVSQNPRHKITKRGQNVTFRCDPISEHNRLYWYRQTLGQGPEFLTYFQNEAQLEKSRLLSDRFSAERPKGSFSTLEIQRTEQGDSAMYLCASSRQGVVSNTEAFFGQGTRLTVV.

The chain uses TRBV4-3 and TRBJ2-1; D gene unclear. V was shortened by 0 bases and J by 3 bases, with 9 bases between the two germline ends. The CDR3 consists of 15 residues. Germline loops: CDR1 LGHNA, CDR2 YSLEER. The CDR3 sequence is CASSQDDFNYNEQFF. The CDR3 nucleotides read TGCGCCAGCAGCCAAGATGACTTCAACTACAATGAGCAGTTCTTC.

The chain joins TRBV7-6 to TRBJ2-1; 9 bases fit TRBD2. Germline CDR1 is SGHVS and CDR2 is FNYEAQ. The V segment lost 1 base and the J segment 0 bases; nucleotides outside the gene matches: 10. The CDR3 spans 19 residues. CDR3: CASSLVVGLATASYNEQFF. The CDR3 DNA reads TGTGCCAGCAGCTTAGTCGTGGGACTAGCCACCGCCTCCTACAATGAGCAGTTCTTC.

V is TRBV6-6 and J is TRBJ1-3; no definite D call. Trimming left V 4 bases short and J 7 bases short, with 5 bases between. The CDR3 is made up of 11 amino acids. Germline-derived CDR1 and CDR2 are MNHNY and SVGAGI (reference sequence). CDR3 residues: CASSSRNTIYF. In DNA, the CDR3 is TGTGCCAGCAGTTCCCGGAACACCATATATTTT.

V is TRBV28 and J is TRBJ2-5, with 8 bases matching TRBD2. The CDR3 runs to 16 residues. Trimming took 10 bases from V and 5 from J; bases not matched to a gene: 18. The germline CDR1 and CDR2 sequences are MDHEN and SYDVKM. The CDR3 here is CATTRPGLGGGETQYF. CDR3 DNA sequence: TGTGCCACCACCCGACCCGGACTAGGCGGGGGGGAGACCCAGTACTTC.

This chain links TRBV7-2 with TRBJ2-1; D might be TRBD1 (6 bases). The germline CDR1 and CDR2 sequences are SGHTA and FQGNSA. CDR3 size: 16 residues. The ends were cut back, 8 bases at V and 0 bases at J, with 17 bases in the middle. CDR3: CASGPQGAYSYNEQFF. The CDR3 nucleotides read TGTGCCAGCGGACCACAGGGCGCCTACTCCTACAATGAGCAGTTCTTC.

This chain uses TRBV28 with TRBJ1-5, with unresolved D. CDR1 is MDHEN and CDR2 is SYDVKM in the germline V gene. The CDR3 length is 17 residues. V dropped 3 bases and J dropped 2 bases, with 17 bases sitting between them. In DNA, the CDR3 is TGTGCCAGCAGTTTTGTCTCTGATCTAGGCCGCAATCAGCCCCAGCATTTT. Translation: CASSFVSDLGRNQPQHF.

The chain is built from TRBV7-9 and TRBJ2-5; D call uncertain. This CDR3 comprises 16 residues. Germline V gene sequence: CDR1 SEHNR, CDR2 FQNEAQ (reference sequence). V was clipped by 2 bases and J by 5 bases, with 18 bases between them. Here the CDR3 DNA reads TGTGCCAGCAGCTTAATCCCTGGGGTTAATCGTGAGACCCAGTACTTC. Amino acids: CASSLIPGVNRETQYF.

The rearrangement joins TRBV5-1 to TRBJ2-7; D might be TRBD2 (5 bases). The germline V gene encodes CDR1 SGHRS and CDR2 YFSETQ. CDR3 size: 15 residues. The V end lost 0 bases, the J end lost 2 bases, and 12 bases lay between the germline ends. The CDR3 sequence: CASSLGLADTYEQYF. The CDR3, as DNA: TGCGCCAGCAGCTTGGGCCTAGCTGATACCTACGAGCAGTACTTC.

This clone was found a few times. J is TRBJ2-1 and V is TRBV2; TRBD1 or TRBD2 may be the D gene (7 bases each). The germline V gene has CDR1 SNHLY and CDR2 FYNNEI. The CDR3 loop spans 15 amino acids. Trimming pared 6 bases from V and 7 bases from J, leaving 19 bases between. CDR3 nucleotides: TGTGCCAGCAGCACTGACAGGGCGGGGGTGAATGAGCAGTTCTTC. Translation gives CASSTDRAGVNEQFF.

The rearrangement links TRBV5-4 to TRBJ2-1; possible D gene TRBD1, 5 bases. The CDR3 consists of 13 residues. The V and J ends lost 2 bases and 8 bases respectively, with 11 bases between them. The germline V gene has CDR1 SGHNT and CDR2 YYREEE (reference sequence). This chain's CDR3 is CASSLELGDEQFF. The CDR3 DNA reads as TGTGCCAGCAGCTTAGAGTTAGGGGATGAGCAGTTCTTC.

This chain's CDR3 is CASSPIGVQVNTEAFF. In DNA, the CDR3 is TGTGCCAGCAGCCCGATAGGGGTACAAGTGAACACTGAAGCTTTCTTT. The V gene is TRBV7-2, the J gene TRBJ1-1, with D possibly being TRBD1 (5 bases). Germline V gives CDR1 SGHTA, CDR2 FQGNSA. The CDR3 extends over 16 amino acids. The germline V and J ends were trimmed by 5 bases and 0 bases, with 16 bases remaining between them.

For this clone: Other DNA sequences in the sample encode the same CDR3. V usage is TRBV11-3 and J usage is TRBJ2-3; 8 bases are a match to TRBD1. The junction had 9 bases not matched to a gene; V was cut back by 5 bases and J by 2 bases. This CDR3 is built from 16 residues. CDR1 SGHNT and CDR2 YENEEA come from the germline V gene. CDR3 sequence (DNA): TGTGCCAGCAGCCCAGGACAGGGTTCGAACACAGATACGCAGTATTTT. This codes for CASSPGQGSNTDTQYF. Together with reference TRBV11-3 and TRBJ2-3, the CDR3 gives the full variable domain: EAGVVQSPRYKIIEKKQPVAFWCNPISGHNTLYWYLQNLGQGPELLIRYENEEAVDDSQLPKDRFSAERLKGVDSTLKIQPAELGDSAVYLCASSPGQGSNTDTQYFGPGTRLTVL.

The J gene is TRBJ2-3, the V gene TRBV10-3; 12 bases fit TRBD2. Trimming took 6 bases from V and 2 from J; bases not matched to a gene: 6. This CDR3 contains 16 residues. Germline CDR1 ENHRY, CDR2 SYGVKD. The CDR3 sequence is CAISSGLAGTTDTQYF. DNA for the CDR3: TGTGCCATCAGCTCAGGACTAGCGGGGACCACAGATACGCAGTATTTT.

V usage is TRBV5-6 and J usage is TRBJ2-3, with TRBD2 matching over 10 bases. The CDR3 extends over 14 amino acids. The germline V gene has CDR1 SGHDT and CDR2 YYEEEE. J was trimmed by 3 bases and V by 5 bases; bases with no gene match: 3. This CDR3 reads CASRLLAGTDTQYF. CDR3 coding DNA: TGTGCCAGCAGACTACTAGCGGGAACAGATACGCAGTATTTT.